This T cell receptor beta chain comes out of a study of CD4 and CD8 cells across lung adenocarcinoma regions. The CDR3 contains 16 residues. V was trimmed by 1 base and J by 7 bases, leaving 19 bases between them. The germline gives CDR1 LNHNV, CDR2 YYDKDF (reference sequence). This clonotype was recorded a few times. Via MiXCR, TCRdb re-called the PCR reads, giving one row per CDR3 protein. The sample carries about 27,000 distinct CDR3 sequences, around 56% recorded once. The patients had localized lung adenocarcinoma, a non-small cell subtype. The chain recombines TRBV15 with TRBJ1-2, with TRBD1 as a possible D gene (5 bases). The sequence was obtained from a male donor with lung adenocarcinoma. The CD4 and CD8 labels of this study may be unreliable. The sequenced material came from CD8+ T cells from the center of a lung tumor. In DNA, the CDR3 is TGTGCCACCAGCAGAGCAGGGACTAGGGGCGCTGGTGGCTACACCTTC. Its protein product is CATSRAGTRGAGGYTF.